The clone carrying this TCR beta chain was seen ten or more times. Antigen: not known. These data belong to a study of CD8 T cells in ankylosing spondylitis. Making the TCR beta libraries involved quantitative 5'-RACE with molecular barcodes. Each CDR3 protein gets one entry after TCRdb re-called the 5' RACE reads with MiXCR. The table shows hundreds of thousands of distinct CDR3 sequences, with roughly 13% occurring only once. The V gene lost 2 bases and the J gene lost 2 bases, with 14 bases spanning the gap. This CDR3 spans 16 amino acids. In germline, CDR1 is SGHRS, CDR2 YFSETQ. Study-wide results and limits: Seemingly distinctive of ankylosing spondylitis blood was a TCR beta motif formed by eight highly homologous variants.

What was sequenced was blood, either unsorted or a sorted T cell fraction (not recorded which). V is TRBV5-1 and J is TRBJ2-1; maybe TRBD1 (7 bases). The clonotype was recovered from a male donor with ankylosing spondylitis. DNA of the CDR3: TGCGCCAGCAGCTTAAACGCGGGACAGACCTACAATGAGCAGTTCTTC. Protein product: CASSLNAGQTYNEQFF. The variable domain in full, with the rest retrieved from reference TRBV5-1 and TRBJ2-1, is KAGVTQTPRYLIKTRGQQVTLSCSPISGHRSVSWYQQTPGQGLQFLFEYFSETQRNKGNFPGRFSGRQFSNSRSEMNVSTLELGDSALYLCASSLNAGQTYNEQFFGPGTRLTVL.